A selection of T cell receptor beta chains follows, all from one sample in a study of graft-versus-host responses after intestinal transplantation. These TCRs are of unknown antigen specificity. Clones were read by immunoSEQ multiplex PCR, and TCRdb kept only the in-frame ones, dropping some. The table includes over 80,000 clones, 91% detected once. The specimen was unstimulated CD4+ T cells sorted from spleen or lymph node cells, collected before transplant. Receptor source: a human donor who was the organ donor for an intestinal transplant. The CDR3 runs from the conserved cysteine through the conserved F or W. The D gene is left open where the match is weak. The size entry is marked missing in some rows and otherwise reads once, few, many or a size class.

v_gene: TRBV18; abundance: -; d_gene: -; j_gene: TRBJ1-2; CDR3nt: TGTGCCAGCTCACCCCCCGAGAGGGGGATTGGCACCTTC; CDR3aa: CASSPPERGIGTF
v_gene: TRBV14; abundance: -; d_gene: -; j_gene: TRBJ2-7; CDR3nt: TGTGCCAGCAGCCAGAGCCTAGAAAGCTACGAGCAGTACTTC; CDR3aa: CASSQSLESYEQYF
v_gene: TRBV5-6; abundance: -; d_gene: -; j_gene: TRBJ2-7; CDR3nt: TGTGCCAGCAGCGATTCACAGGGCTACTCCTACGAGCAGTACTTC; CDR3aa: CASSDSQGYSYEQYF
v_gene: TRBV29-1; abundance: -; d_gene: -; j_gene: TRBJ2-1; CDR3nt: TGCAGCGTTGGGACACTGGCAGGACCCCCCTACAATGAGCAGTTCTTC; CDR3aa: CSVGTLAGPPYNEQFF
v_gene: TRBV5-1; abundance: -; d_gene: -; j_gene: TRBJ1-5; CDR3nt: TGCGCCAGCAGCGGCACGATTGATAGCAATCAGCCCCAGCATTTT; CDR3aa: CASSGTIDSNQPQHF
v_gene: TRBV30; abundance: -; d_gene: -; j_gene: TRBJ1-1; CDR3nt: TGTGCCTGGAGTTTCATCACAGGTAGAGCTTTCTTT; CDR3aa: CAWSFITGRAFF
v_gene: TRBV28; abundance: -; d_gene: -; j_gene: TRBJ1-5; CDR3nt: TGTGCCAGCACAGGGGGCAATCAGCCCCAGCATTTT; CDR3aa: CASTGGNQPQHF
v_gene: TRBV5-5; abundance: few; d_gene: -; j_gene: TRBJ1-5; CDR3nt: TGTGCCAGCAGCTTGGTAGGGGTGGGGATTTTAGGTCAGCCCCAGCATTTT; CDR3aa: CASSLVGVGILGQPQHF
v_gene: TRBV5-1; abundance: once; d_gene: TRBD2; j_gene: TRBJ2-2; CDR3nt: TGCGCCAGCAGCGGCAGCGGGGGGGCGACCACCGGGGAGCTGTTTTTT; CDR3aa: CASSGSGGATTGELFF
v_gene: TRBV29-1; abundance: -; d_gene: -; j_gene: TRBJ2-1; CDR3nt: TGCAGCGTTATTCCTCCCAATGAGCAGTTCTTC; CDR3aa: CSVIPPNEQFF
v_gene: TRBV4-2; abundance: -; d_gene: TRBD1; j_gene: TRBJ1-2; CDR3nt: TGTGCCAGCAGCCCCCAGGGGGACTATGGCTACACCTTC; CDR3aa: CASSPQGDYGYTF
v_gene: TRBV30; abundance: -; d_gene: TRBD1; j_gene: TRBJ1-2; CDR3nt: TGTGCCTGGAGTGGAATTACCGACAGGGGGCCATCTAACTATGGCTACACCTTC; CDR3aa: CAWSGITDRGPSNYGYTF
v_gene: TRBV7-6; abundance: -; d_gene: -; j_gene: TRBJ1-3; CDR3nt: TGTGCCAGCAGCTTAATCGCGGGCTCTGGAAACACCATATATTTT; CDR3aa: CASSLIAGSGNTIYF
v_gene: TRBV5-1; abundance: -; d_gene: -; j_gene: TRBJ1-1; CDR3nt: TGCGCCAGCAGCTTGGGGGCAGGGCTTGGCGCTGAAGCTTTCTTT; CDR3aa: CASSLGAGLGAEAFF
v_gene: TRBV4-3; abundance: -; d_gene: -; j_gene: TRBJ1-5; CDR3nt: TGCGCCAGCAGCCAAGACGCCCGCGGACAAGTAGTGCATTTT; CDR3aa: CASSQDARGQVVHF
v_gene: TRBV7-3; abundance: -; d_gene: -; j_gene: TRBJ1-2; CDR3nt: TGTGCCAGCAGCTTAACGGGGGCGAGTGGCTACACCTTC; CDR3aa: CASSLTGASGYTF
v_gene: TRBV12-5; abundance: -; d_gene: -; j_gene: TRBJ1-2; CDR3nt: TGTGCTAGTGTCCTGGGAGGCTATGGCTACACCTTC; CDR3aa: CASVLGGYGYTF
v_gene: TRBV6-1; abundance: -; d_gene: -; j_gene: TRBJ1-2; CDR3nt: TGTGCCAGCAGTGCACTAAGTTCCCCCGGCAGCTTCTATGGCTACACCTTC; CDR3aa: CASSALSSPGSFYGYTF